The source of this T cell receptor (beta chain) is a study of T cells in Graves' hyperthyroidism and ophthalmopathy. Overall study results and limits: In blood, most of the thyroid clonotypes expanded above 0.001 were also present.

There were TCR beta CDR3 regions amplified from RNA transcripts. The TCR CDR3 first-round RT-PCR relied on the HTBI primer set. TCRdb re-analysed the multiplex PCR reads in MiXCR, keeping a single row per CDR3 protein. The sample records some 340,000 distinct CDR3 sequences, roughly 15% being singletons. There are a few counts of this clonotype. Its antigen remains unknown. A Clinical Activity Score of at least 3, a NOSPECS grade of at least 4 and a duration under 3 months were recorded in the ophthalmopathy patients. Each diagnosis was grounded in clinical symptoms, serum thyroxine and TRAb, thyroid ultrasound, and orbital computed tomography. This TCR was recovered from a woman between 40 and 50 years old with Graves' ophthalmopathy. Source material: blood.

The CDR3 DNA sequence: TGTGCCAGCTCACCATGGGACGAGGACGGGGAGACCCAGTACTTC. It codes for CASSPWDEDGETQYF. This chain connects TRBV18 to TRBJ2-5, with D perhaps being TRBD1 or TRBD2 (5 bases each). The CDR3 is 15 residues long. Germline V lookup: CDR1 KGHSH, CDR2 LQKENI. V dropped 2 bases and J dropped 5 bases, with 15 bases sitting between them.